This paragraph covers one T cell receptor beta chain sequence. The CDR3 covers 12 residues. Trimming cost V 5 bases and J 4 bases, with 8 bases left between them. The germline CDR1 and CDR2 sequences are KGHSH and LQKENI. The data were taken from a study of OX40 agonist ivuxolimab in advanced cancers. Individuals having autoimmune disease history or systemic immunosuppression were not enrolled. At cycle 4 day 1, cycle 7 day 1, and baseline, blood was sampled. Assay used: immunoSEQ multiplex PCR; TCRdb lists only in-frame clones, some missing. The repertoire holds about 53,000 clones, with roughly 88% as singletons.

The receptor was derived from an adult with an advanced solid tumor such as melanoma, head and neck, liver or kidney cancer. The chain carries TRBV18 and TRBJ1-2; D may be TRBD1 (5 bases). Sequenced material: CD4+ or CD8+ T cells sorted from blood, taken in a trial of the OX40 agonist ivuxolimab. This CDR3 is CASSAGTYGYTF. As DNA, the CDR3 is TGTGCCAGCTCAGCCGGGACCTATGGCTACACCTTC. Full variable domain (rest looked up from reference TRBV18 and TRBJ1-2): NAGVMQNPRHLVRRRGQEARLRCSPMKGHSHVYWYRQLPEEGLKFMVYLQKENIIDESGMPKERFSAEFPKEGPSILRIQQVVRGDSAAYFCASSAGTYGYTFGSGTRLTVV.